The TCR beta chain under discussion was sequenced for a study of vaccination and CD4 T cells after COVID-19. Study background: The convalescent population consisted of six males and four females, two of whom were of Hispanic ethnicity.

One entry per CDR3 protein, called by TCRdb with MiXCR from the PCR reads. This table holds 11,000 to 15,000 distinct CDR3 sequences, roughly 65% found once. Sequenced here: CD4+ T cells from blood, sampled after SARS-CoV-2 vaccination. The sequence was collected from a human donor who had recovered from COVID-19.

This CDR3 is CASSREGHYGYTF. The CDR3 DNA is TGTGCCAGCAGCCGCGAGGGCCACTATGGCTACACCTTC. The chain has TRBV7-9 and TRBJ1-2; D is ambiguous. The V and J ends lost 5 bases and 3 bases respectively, with 10 bases between them. Germline-derived CDR1 and CDR2 are SEHNR and FQNEAQ (reference sequence). The CDR3 covers 13 residues.